This T cell receptor (beta chain) was found in a study of regulatory T cells in long-lasting Graves disease. This clonotype was counted between two and nine times. Its antigen is unidentified. Time point of the sample: newly diagnosed GD, antithyroid drugs for less than 3 months. After RNA was extracted from PBMCs, the TCR library was made from it. Study results and limitations: Favoring TRBV28, TRBJ1-2 and TRBJ2-5 was a feature seen in persistent disease.

In germline, CDR1 is LGHDT, CDR2 YNNKEL (reference sequence). With 3 bases removed from V and 3 bases from J, the gap between germline ends came to 5 bases. There are 13 residues in the CDR3. For TCR beta, libraries came from iRepertoire HTBI primers and Arm-PCR of CDR3 regions. Using its own MiXCR run on the multiplex PCR reads, TCRdb lists one record per CDR3 protein. Of around 480,000 distinct CDR3 sequences in the sample, about 17% were seen once. This sample also belongs to another study, concerning T cells in Graves' hyperthyroidism and ophthalmopathy. This second study notes: Blood also contained most expanded thyroid clonotypes above 0.001.

The TCR comes from a man aged 35 to 55 with Graves disease. This chain links TRBV3-1 with TRBJ2-2; no definite D call. The source was peripheral blood mononuclear cells (PBMCs), collected at new diagnosis, from a patient treated with antithyroid drugs. CDR3 sequence (DNA): TGTGCCAGCAGCCAGAGGTACACCGGGGAGCTGTTTTTT. It is translated as CASSQRYTGELFF.